This TCR beta chain was obtained from a study of beta chain features in type 1 diabetes. Study summary: Analysis included over 100,000,000 sorted cells drawn from all samples. Whole-study results and caveats: VDJ junctions in type 1 diabetes patients carried more deletions and fewer insertions. When Type 1 diabetes patients were examined, their TCRB CDR3s proved moderately but significantly shorter in all four CD4+ subsets.

Expressed TCRB transcripts were sequenced because the isolated RNA had all been reverse transcribed beforehand. Naive, central memory and regulatory T cell samples averaged about 3.5 million reads. Clones were read by immunoSEQ multiplex PCR, and TCRdb kept only the in-frame ones, dropping some. The repertoire holds around 300,000 clones, with about 15% as singletons. Germline V gene sequence: CDR1 MDHEN, CDR2 SYDVKM. Unmatched junction bases numbered 6, after V lost 10 bases and J lost 0 bases. The CDR3 sequence is 13 residues long. Remarks on this clone: The target antigen is unknown.

Sequenced: naive CD4+ T cells from blood. The clonotype comes from a man between 18 and 29 years old with type 1 diabetes. This chain uses TRBV28 with TRBJ2-7; 7 positions agree with TRBD1. CDR3 sequence reads: CATTGTDSYEQYF. The CDR3 DNA sequence: TGTGCCACCACGGGGACAGACTCCTACGAGCAGTACTTC.